This entry concerns a single T cell receptor (beta chain). One junction end does not reproduce the germline sequence, and a read error may be involved. In germline, CDR1 is SEHNR, CDR2 FQNEAQ (reference sequence). This CDR3 region has 14 residues. Profiling relied on immunoSEQ multiplex PCR, and the TCRdb table lists in-frame clones only, not all of them. The table shows 110,000 to 150,000 clones, with about 84% occurring only once. The sample comes from a study of blood T cell repertoires in COVID-19. The source of this sequence is a woman in her 50s with acute or convalescent COVID-19. The chain carries TRBV7-9 and TRBJ2-7; the D is unclear. The sequencing sample was made of peripheral blood. CDR3 DNA: TGTGCCAGCAGTTTAGACACAGCAAACTACGAGCAGTACTTC. It codes for CASSLDTANYEQYF.